A single TCR beta chain is shown here with its context. This specimen belongs to a study of blood T cell repertoires in COVID-19. Study in general: Researchers got acute and convalescent COVID-19 samples from the United States, Italy and Spain. T cells, B-cell-depleted T cells, or PBMCs provided the cDNA or gDNA that served as material.

Patients from Seattle were sampled longitudinally, starting during active infection. In the source study's methods: Nucleated cell number was recorded as an estimate derived from reference gene primer amplification. The table came from immunoSEQ multiplex PCR; TCRdb's copy has only in-frame clones and leaves some out. V and J calls plus clone size are reproduced from that table; the DNA served to infer D and trimming. The sample carries 45,000 to 65,000 clones, approximately 88% recorded once. Trimming removed 6 bases at V and 3 bases at J, with 15 bases between. This CDR3 is built from 15 residues. Germline CDR1 is SGHAT and CDR2 is FQNNGV.

The TCR comes from a man in his thirties or forties with COVID-19, enrolled during active disease. This rearrangement joins TRBV11-2 to TRBJ2-1; no firm D call. Sequenced input: peripheral blood. The CDR3 here is CASSPYSGGYNEQFF. The CDR3 nucleotides are TGTGCCAGCAGTCCCTACTCGGGTGGCTACAATGAGCAGTTCTTC.